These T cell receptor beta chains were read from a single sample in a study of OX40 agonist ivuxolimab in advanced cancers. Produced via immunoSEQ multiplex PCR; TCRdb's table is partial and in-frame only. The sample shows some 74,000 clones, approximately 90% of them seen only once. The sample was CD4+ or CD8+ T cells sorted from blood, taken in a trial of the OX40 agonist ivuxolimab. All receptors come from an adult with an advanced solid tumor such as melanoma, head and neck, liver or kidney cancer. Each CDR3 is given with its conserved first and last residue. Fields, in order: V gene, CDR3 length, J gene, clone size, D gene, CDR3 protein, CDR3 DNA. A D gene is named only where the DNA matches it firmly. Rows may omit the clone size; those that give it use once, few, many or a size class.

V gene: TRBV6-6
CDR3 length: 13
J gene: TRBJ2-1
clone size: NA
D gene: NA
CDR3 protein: CASSPAGSNEQFF
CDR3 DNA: TGTGCCAGCAGCCCAGCGGGCTCCAATGAGCAGTTCTTC

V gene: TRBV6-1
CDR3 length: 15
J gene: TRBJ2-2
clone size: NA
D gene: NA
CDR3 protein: CASRGGHPNTGELFF
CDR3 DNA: TGTGCCAGCAGAGGAGGACATCCGAACACCGGGGAGCTGTTTTTT

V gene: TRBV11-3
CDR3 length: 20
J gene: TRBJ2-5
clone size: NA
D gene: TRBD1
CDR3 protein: CASSYRQGTGRWPTQETQYF
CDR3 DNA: TGTGCCAGCAGCTATCGACAGGGGACGGGGCGGTGGCCAACTCAAGAGACCCAGTACTTC

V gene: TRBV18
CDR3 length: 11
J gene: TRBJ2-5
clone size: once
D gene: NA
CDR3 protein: CASSREETQYF
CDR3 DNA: TGTGCCAGCTCGAGGGAAGAGACCCAGTACTTC

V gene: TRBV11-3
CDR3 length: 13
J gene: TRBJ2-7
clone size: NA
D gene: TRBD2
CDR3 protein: CASTYGGAYEQYF
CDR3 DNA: TGTGCCAGCACCTATGGGGGGGCCTACGAGCAGTACTTC

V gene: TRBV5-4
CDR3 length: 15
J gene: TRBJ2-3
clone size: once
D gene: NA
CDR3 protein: CASSWGRPRTDTQYF
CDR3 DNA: TGTGCCAGCAGCTGGGGTCGGCCCCGCACAGATACGCAGTATTTT

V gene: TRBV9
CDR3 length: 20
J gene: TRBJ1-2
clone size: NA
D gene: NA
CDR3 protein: CASSVVQRSRPTHGVYGYTF
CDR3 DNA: TGTGCCAGCAGCGTAGTTCAACGTTCCAGACCAACACATGGAGTCTATGGCTACACCTTC

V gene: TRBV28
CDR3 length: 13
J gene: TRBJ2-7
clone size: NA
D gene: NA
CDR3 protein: CASSFSARREQYF
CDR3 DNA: TGTGCCAGCAGTTTCTCCGCGCGTCGTGAGCAGTACTTC

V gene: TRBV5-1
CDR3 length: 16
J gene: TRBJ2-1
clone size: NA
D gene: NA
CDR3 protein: CASSLATRSSYNEQFF
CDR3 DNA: TGCGCCAGCAGCTTGGCCACTCGTAGCTCCTACAATGAGCAGTTCTTC

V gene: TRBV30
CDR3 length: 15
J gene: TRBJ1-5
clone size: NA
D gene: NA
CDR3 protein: CAWSDGTFSNQPQHF
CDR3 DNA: TGTGCCTGGAGCGATGGGACATTCAGCAATCAGCCCCAGCATTTT

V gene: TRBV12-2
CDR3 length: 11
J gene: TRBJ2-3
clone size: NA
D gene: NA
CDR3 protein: CASRRTDTQYF
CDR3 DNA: TGTGCAAGTCGCCGCACGGATACGCAGTATTTT

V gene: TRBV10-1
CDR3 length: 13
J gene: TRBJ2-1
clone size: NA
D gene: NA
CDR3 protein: CATSAGTYNEQFF
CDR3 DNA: TGCGCCACCTCCGCGGGAACCTACAATGAGCAGTTCTTC

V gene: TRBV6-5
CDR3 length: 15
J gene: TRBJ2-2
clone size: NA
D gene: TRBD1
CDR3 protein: CASSLMTGGPGELFF
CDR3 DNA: TGTGCCAGCAGTCTAATGACAGGGGGCCCCGGGGAGCTGTTTTTT

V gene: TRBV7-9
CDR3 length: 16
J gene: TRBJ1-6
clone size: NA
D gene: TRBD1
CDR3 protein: CASRGVGQGDNSPLHF
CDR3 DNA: TGTGCCAGCAGGGGAGTGGGACAGGGGGATAATTCACCCCTCCACTTT

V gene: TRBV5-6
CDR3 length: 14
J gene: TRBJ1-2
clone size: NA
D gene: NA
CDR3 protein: CASSWRGANYGYTF
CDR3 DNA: TGTGCCAGCAGCTGGAGGGGCGCTAACTATGGCTACACCTTC

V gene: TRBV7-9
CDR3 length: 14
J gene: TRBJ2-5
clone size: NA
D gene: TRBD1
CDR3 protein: CASSLTGGEETQYF
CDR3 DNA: TGTGCCAGCAGCTTGACAGGGGGGGAAGAGACCCAGTACTTC

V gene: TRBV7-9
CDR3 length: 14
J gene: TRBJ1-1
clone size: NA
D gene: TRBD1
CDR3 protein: CASSSAFGQGGAFF
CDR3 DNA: TGTGCCAGCAGCTCCGCCTTCGGACAGGGCGGGGCTTTCTTT

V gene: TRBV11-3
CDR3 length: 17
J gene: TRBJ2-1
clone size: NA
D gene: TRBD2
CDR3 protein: CASSVGTSGRAYNEQFF
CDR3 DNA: TGTGCCAGCAGCGTGGGGACTAGCGGAAGGGCCTACAATGAGCAGTTCTTC

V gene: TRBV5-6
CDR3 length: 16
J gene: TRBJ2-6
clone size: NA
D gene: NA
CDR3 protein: CASSLGLGPGANVLTF
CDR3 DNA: TGTGCCAGCAGCTTGGGCCTCGGCCCTGGGGCCAACGTCCTGACTTTC

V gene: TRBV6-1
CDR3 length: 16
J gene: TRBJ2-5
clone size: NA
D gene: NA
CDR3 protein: CASSEVGGGVQETQYF
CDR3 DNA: TGTGCCAGCAGTGAAGTCGGGGGCGGCGTCCAAGAGACCCAGTACTTC

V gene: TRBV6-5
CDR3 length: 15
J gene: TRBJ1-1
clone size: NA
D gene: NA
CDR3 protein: CASSWVRASSTEAFF
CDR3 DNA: TGTGCCAGCAGTTGGGTGAGGGCATCGAGCACTGAAGCTTTCTTT

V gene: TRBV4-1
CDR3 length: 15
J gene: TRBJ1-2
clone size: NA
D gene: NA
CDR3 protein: CASSQDPQGNYGYTF
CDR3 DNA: TGCGCCAGCAGCCAAGATCCCCAGGGCAACTATGGCTACACCTTC

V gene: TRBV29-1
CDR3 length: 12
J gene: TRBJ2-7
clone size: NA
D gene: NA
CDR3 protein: CSVVEATYEQYF
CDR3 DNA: TGCAGCGTTGTGGAGGCCACCTACGAGCAGTACTTC

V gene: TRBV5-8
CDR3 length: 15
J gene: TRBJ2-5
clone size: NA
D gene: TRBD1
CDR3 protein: CASSLGQGREETQYF
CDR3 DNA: TGTGCCAGCAGCTTGGGACAGGGACGGGAAGAGACCCAGTACTTC

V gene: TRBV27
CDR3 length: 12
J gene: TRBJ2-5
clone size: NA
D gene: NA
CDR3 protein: CASSTRGETQYF
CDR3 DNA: TGTGCCAGCAGCACTCGAGGAGAGACCCAGTACTTC

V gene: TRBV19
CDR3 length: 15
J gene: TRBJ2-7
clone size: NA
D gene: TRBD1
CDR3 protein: CASRPGQMNSYEQYF
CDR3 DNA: TGTGCCAGTAGGCCGGGACAGATGAACTCCTACGAGCAGTACTTC

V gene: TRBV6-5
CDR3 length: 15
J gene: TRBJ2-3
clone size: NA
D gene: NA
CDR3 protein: CASSYSQGLADTQYF
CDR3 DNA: TGTGCCAGCAGTTACTCCCAGGGTTTGGCAGATACGCAGTATTTT

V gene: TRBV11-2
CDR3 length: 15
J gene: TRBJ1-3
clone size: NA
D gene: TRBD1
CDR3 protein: CAEPDRVAWGNTIYF
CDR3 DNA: TGTGCCGAACCGGACAGGGTGGCTTGGGGAAACACCATATATTTT

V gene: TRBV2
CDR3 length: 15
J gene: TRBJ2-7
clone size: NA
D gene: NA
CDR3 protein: CASSELRAFGYEQYF
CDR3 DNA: TGTGCCAGCAGTGAATTGCGGGCCTTCGGTTACGAGCAGTACTTC

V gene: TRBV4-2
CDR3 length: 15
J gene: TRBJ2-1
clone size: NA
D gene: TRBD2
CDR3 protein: CASSQDGRESNEQFF
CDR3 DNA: TGTGCCAGCAGCCAAGATGGGCGGGAGTCTAATGAGCAGTTCTTC

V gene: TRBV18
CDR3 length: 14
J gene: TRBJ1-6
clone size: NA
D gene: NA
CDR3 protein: CASSPRDGNSPLHF
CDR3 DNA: TGTGCCAGCTCACCAAGGGACGGTAATTCACCCCTCCACTTT

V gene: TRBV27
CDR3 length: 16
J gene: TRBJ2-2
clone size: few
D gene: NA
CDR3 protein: CASSPEVRYGSGELFF
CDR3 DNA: TGTGCCAGCAGCCCTGAAGTTAGATATGGGTCCGGGGAGCTGTTTTTT

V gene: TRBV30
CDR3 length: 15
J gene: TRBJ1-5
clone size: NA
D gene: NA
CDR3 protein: CAWSTGARGNQPQHF
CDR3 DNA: TGTGCCTGGAGTACGGGAGCTAGGGGCAATCAGCCCCAGCATTTT

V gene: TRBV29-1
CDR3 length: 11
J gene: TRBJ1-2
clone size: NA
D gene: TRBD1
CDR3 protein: CRRQGAAGYTF
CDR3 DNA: TGCAGGAGACAGGGGGCGGCTGGCTACACCTTC

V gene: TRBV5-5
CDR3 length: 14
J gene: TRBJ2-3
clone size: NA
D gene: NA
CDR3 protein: CASSAPSSADTQYF
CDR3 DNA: TGTGCCAGCAGCGCCCCTTCCAGCGCAGATACGCAGTATTTT

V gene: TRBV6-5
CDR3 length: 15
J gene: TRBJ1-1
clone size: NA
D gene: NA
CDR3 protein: CASSYSWNENTEAFF
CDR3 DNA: TGTGCCAGCAGTTACTCATGGAACGAGAACACTGAAGCTTTCTTT

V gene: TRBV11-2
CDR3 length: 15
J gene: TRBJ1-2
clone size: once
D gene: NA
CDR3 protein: CASSRTTTSTDGYTF
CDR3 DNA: TGTGCCAGCAGCCGAACCACGACTTCAACAGATGGCTACACCTTC

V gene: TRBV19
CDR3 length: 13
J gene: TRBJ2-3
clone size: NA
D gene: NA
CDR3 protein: CASSSSGADTQYF
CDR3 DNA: TGTGCCAGTAGTAGTAGTGGCGCAGATACGCAGTATTTT

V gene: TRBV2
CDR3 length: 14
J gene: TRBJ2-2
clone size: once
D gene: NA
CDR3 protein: CASTPQGTSGELFF
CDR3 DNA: TGTGCCAGCACCCCCCAGGGGACTTCCGGGGAGCTGTTTTTT

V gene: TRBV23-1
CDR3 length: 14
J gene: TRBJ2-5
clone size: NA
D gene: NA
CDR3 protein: CASSQAGEEETQYF
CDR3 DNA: TGCGCCAGCAGTCAAGCAGGGGAGGAGGAGACCCAGTACTTC

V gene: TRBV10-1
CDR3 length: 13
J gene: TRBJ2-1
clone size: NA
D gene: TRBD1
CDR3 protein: CASSENRGNEQFF
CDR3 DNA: TGCGCCAGCAGTGAAAACAGGGGTAATGAGCAGTTCTTC

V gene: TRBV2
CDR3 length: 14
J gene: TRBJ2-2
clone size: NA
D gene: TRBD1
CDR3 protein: CASSENRGTGELFF
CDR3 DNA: TGTGCCAGCAGTGAAAACAGGGGAACCGGGGAGCTGTTTTTT

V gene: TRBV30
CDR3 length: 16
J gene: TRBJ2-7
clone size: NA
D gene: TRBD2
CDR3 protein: CAWSPASGGVQREQYF
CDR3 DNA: TGTGCCTGGAGTCCCGCTAGCGGGGGAGTTCAGCGCGAGCAGTACTTC

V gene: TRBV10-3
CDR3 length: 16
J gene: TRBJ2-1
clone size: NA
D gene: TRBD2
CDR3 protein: CAISGTSGSSYNEQFF
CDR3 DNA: TGTGCCATCAGTGGGACTAGCGGGAGCAGCTACAATGAGCAGTTCTTC

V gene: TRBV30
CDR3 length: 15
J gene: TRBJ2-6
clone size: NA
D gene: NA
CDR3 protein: CAWSVPPTGANVLTF
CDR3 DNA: TGTGCCTGGAGTGTACCGCCTACTGGGGCCAACGTCCTGACTTTC

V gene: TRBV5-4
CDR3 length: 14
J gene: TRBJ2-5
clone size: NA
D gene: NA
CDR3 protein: CASSLGGVQETQYF
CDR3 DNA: TGTGCCAGCAGCTTGGGGGGCGTGCAAGAGACCCAGTACTTC

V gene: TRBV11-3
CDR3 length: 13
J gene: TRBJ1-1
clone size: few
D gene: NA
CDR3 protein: CASSLEMNTEAFF
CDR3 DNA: TGTGCCAGCAGCTTGGAGATGAACACTGAAGCTTTCTTT